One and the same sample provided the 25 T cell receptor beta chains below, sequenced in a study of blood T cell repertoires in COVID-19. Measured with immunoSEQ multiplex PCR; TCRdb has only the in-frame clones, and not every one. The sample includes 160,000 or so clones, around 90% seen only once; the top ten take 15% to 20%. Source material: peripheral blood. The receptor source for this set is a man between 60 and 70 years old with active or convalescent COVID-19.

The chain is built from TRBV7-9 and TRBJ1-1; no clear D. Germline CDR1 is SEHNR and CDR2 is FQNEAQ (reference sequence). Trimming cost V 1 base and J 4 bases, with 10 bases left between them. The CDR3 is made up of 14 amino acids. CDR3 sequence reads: CASSLESAGTEAFF. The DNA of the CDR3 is TGTGCCAGCAGCTTAGAGTCTGCAGGCACTGAAGCTTTCTTT.

CDR3 amino acids: CASSTSGGSSETQYF. The DNA of the CDR3 is TGTGCCAGCAGTACGAGCGGGGGGTCCAGCGAGACCCAGTACTTC. The V call is TRBV5-5, the J call TRBJ2-5, with 9 nucleotides matching TRBD2. V was clipped by 5 bases and J by 5 bases; unmatched bases: 10. This CDR3 has 15 residues. CDR1 and CDR2 from the germline V gene are SGHKS and YYEKEE (reference sequence).

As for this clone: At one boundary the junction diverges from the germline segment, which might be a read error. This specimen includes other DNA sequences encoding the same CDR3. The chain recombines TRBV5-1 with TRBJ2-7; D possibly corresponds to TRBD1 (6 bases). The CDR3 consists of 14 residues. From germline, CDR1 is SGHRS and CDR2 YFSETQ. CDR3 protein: CASSLGRGGYEQYF. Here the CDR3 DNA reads TGCGCCAGCAGTTTGGGTAGAGGGGGCTACGAGCAGTACTTC.

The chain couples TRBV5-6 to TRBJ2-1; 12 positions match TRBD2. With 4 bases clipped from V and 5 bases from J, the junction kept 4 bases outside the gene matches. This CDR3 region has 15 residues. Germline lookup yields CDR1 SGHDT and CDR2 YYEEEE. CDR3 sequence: CASSLGLAGHNEQFF. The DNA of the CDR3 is TGTGCCAGCAGCCTGGGACTAGCGGGCCACAATGAGCAGTTCTTC.

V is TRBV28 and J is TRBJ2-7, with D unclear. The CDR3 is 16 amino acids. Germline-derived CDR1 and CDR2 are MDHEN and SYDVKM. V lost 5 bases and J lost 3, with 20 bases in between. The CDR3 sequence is CASSPPPSASGYEQYF. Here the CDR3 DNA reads TGTGCCAGCAGTCCCCCCCCCTCGGCATCGGGCTACGAGCAGTACTTC.

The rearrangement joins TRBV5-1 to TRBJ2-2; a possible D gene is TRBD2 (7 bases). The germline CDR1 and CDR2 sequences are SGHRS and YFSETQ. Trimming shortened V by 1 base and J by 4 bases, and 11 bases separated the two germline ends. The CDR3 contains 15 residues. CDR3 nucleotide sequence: TGCGCCAGCAGCTTGAACGGGGGGCGCACCGGGGAGCTGTTTTTT. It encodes CASSLNGGRTGELFF.

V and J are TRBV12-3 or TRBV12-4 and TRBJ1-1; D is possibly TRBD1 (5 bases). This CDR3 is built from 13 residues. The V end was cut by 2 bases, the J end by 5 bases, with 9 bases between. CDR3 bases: TGTGCCAGCAGTTTATATGGGGGGACTGAAGCTTTCTTT. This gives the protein CASSLYGGTEAFF.

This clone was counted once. CDR3 sequence: CASSPVDKNTEAFF. The CDR3 bases are TGTGCCAGCTCACCGGTGGACAAAAACACTGAAGCTTTCTTT. The J gene is TRBJ1-1, the V gene TRBV18; D is possibly TRBD1 (5 bases). Looked up from germline, CDR1 is KGHSH and CDR2 is LQKENI. This CDR3 comprises 14 residues. Trimming took 3 bases from V and 2 from J, leaving 10 bases between them.

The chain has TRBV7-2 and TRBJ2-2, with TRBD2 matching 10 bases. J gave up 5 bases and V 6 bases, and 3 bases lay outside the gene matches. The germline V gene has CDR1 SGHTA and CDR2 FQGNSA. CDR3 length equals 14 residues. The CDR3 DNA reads TGTGCCAGCAGAGCGGGGGGGCGAACCGGGGAGCTGTTTTTT. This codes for CASRAGGRTGELFF.

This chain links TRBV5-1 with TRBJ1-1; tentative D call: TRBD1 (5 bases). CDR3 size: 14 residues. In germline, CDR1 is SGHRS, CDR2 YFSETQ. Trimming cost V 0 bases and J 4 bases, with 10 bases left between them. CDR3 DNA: TGCGCCAGCAGCTTGGCAGGGATGCCCACTGAAGCTTTCTTT. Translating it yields CASSLAGMPTEAFF.

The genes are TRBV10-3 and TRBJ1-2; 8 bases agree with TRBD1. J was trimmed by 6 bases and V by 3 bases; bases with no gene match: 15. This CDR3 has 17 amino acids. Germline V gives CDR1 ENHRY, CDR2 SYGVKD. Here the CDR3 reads CAISDSDRGTLENGYTF. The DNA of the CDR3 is TGTGCCATCAGTGATTCAGACAGGGGCACCCTAGAGAATGGCTACACCTTC.

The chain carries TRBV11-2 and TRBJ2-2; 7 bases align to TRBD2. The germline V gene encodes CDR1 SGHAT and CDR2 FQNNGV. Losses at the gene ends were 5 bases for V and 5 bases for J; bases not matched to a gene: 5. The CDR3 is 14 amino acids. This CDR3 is CASSRDYLTGELFF. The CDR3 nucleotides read TGTGCCAGCAGCCGGGACTATCTGACCGGGGAGCTGTTTTTT.

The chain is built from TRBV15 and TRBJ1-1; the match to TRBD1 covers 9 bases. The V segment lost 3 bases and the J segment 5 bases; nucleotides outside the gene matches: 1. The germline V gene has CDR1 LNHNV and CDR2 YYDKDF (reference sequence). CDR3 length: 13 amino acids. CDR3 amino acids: CATSRGQGTEAFF. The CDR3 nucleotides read TGTGCCACCAGCAGGGGACAGGGAACTGAAGCTTTCTTT.

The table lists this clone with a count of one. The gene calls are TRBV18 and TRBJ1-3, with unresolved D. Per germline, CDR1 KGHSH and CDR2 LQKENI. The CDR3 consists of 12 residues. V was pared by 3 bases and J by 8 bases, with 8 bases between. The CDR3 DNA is TGTGCCAGCTCACCTTCGGTTGACACCATATATTTT. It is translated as CASSPSVDTIYF.

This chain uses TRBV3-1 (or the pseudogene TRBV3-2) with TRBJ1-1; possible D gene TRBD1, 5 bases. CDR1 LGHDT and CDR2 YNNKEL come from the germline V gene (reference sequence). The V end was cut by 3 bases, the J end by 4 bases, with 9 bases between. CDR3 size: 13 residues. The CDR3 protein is CASSHETGTEAFF. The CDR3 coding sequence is TGTGCCAGCAGCCACGAAACAGGCACTGAAGCTTTCTTT.

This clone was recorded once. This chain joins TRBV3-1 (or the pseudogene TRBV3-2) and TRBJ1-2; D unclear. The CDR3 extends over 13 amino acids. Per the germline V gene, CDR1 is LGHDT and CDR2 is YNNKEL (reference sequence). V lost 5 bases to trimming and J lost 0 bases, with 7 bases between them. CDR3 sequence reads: CASSTVPNYGYTF. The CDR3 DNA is TGTGCCAGCAGCACGGTCCCTAACTATGGCTACACCTTC.

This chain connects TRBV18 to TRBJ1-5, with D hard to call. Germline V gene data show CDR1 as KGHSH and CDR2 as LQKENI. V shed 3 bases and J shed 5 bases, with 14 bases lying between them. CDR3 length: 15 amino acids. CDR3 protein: CASSPSGGYDQPQHF. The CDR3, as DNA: TGTGCCAGCTCACCCTCGGGAGGTTACGATCAGCCCCAGCATTTT. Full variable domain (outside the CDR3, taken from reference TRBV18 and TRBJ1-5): NAGVMQNPRHLVRRRGQEARLRCSPMKGHSHVYWYRQLPEEGLKFMVYLQKENIIDESGMPKERFSAEFPKEGPSILRIQQVVRGDSAAYFCASSPSGGYDQPQHFGDGTRLSIL.

CDR3 sequence reads: CASSLDPGQGAQPQHF. The CDR3, as DNA: TGCGCCAGCAGCTTGGATCCGGGACAGGGGGCTCAGCCCCAGCATTTT. The chain couples TRBV5-1 to TRBJ1-5, with TRBD1 matching over 12 bases. The CDR3 spans 16 residues. Germline CDR1 and CDR2: SGHRS and YFSETQ. V gave up 0 bases and J gave up 6 bases; unmatched junction bases: 4.

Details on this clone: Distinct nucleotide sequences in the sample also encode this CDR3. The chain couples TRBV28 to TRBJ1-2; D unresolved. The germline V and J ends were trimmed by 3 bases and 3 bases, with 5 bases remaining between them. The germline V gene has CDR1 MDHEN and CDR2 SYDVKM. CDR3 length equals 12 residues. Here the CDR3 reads CASSFTDYGYTF. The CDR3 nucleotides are TGTGCCAGCAGTTTCACAGACTATGGCTACACCTTC.

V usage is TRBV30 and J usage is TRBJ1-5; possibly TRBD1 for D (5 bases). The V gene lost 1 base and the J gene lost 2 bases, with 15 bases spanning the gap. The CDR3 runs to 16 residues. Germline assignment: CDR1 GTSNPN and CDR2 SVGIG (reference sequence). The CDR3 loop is CAWSDSWGLGNQPQHF. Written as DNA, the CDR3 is TGTGCCTGGAGTGATAGTTGGGGCCTGGGCAATCAGCCCCAGCATTTT. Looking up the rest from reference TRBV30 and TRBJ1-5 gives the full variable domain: SQTIHQWPATLVQPVGSPLSLECTVEGTSNPNLYWYRQAAGRGLQLLFYSVGIGQISSEVPQNLSASRPQDRQFILSSKKLLLSDSGFYLCAWSDSWGLGNQPQHFGDGTRLSIL.

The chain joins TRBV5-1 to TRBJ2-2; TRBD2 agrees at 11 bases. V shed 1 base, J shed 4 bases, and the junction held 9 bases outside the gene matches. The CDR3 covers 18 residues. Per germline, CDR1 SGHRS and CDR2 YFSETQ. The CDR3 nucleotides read TGCGCCAGCAGCTTGATTGGGACTAGCGGATCGTCCACCGGGGAGCTGTTTTTT. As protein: CASSLIGTSGSSTGELFF.

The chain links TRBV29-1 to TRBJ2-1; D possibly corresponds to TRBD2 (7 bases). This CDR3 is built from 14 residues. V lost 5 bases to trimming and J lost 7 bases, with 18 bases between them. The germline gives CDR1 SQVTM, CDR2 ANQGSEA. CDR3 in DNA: TGCAGCGTTTCGGAGGGCGGGGGCAGGAATGAGCAGTTCTTC. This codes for CSVSEGGGRNEQFF.

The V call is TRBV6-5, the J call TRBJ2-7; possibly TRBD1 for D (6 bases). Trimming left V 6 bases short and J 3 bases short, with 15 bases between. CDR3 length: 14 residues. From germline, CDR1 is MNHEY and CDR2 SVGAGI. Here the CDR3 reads CASSLGTRDYEQYF. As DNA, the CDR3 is TGTGCCAGCAGCCTGGGGACAAGGGACTACGAGCAGTACTTC.

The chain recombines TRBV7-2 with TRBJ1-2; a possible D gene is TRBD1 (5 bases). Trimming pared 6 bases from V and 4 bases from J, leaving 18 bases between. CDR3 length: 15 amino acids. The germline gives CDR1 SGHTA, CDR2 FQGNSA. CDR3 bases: TGTGCCAGCAGTCCTAACTGGGGGGGAATCTATGGCTACACCTTC. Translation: CASSPNWGGIYGYTF. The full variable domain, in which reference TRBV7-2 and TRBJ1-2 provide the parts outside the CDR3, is GAGVSQSPSNKVTEKGKDVELRCDPISGHTALYWYRQSLGQGLEFLIYFQGNSAPDKSGLPSDRFSAERTGGSVSTLTIQRTQQEDSAVYLCASSPNWGGIYGYTFGSGTRLTVV.

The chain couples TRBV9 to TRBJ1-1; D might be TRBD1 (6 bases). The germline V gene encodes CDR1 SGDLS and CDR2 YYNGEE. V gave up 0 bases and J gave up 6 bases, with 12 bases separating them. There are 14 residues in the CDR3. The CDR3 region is CASSVEDRFSEAFF. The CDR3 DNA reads TGTGCCAGCAGCGTAGAAGACAGGTTCTCTGAAGCTTTCTTT. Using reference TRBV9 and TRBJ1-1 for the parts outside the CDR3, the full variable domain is DSGVTQTPKHLITATGQRVTLRCSPRSGDLSVYWYQQSLDQGLQFLIQYYNGEERAKGNILERFSAQQFPDLHSELNLSSLELGDSALYFCASSVEDRFSEAFFGQGTRLTVV.